Listed here are 30 T cell receptor beta chains from one sample, sequenced in a study of PD-L1 blockade in urothelial cancer. Regarding time point: pretreatment peripheral blood. Sequencing was performed with immunoSEQ multiplex PCR; in TCRdb, only in-frame clones are kept and a portion is missing. There are about 45,000 clones in the sample; more than 70% occur only once, and around 25% lies in the top ten. Sequences were derived from PBMCs, sampled around atezolizumab (anti-PD-L1) treatment. These receptors came from a donor at least 40 years old with urothelial cancer.

V usage is TRBV6-6 and J usage is TRBJ2-3, with D uncertain. Trimming removed 7 bases at V and 4 bases at J, with 12 bases between. Germline CDR1 is MNHNY and CDR2 is SVGAGI (reference sequence). The CDR3 sequence is 13 residues long. CDR3 bases: TGTGCCAGCACCAATGGGCCAGCAGATACGCAGTATTTT. Translating it yields CASTNGPADTQYF.

The rearrangement uses TRBV5-1 and TRBJ2-5; 7 nucleotides agree with TRBD1. The CDR3 totals 14 residues. With 7 bases clipped from V and 2 bases from J, the junction kept 8 bases outside the gene matches. Looked up from germline, CDR1 is SGHRS and CDR2 is YFSETQ. The DNA for the CDR3 is TGCGCCAGCTCTCCGGGACAGCAGCAAGAGACCCAGTACTTC. Residues: CASSPGQQQETQYF.

V is TRBV7-2 and J is TRBJ2-3, with D possibly being TRBD2 (6 bases). Per the germline V gene, CDR1 is SGHTA and CDR2 is FQGNSA. The CDR3 covers 15 residues. Trimming took 0 bases from V and 2 from J, leaving 9 bases between them. Here the CDR3 reads CASSLAGLPTDTQYF. CDR3 nucleotides: TGTGCCAGCAGCTTAGCAGGACTACCCACAGATACGCAGTATTTT.

The J gene is TRBJ2-1, the V gene TRBV10-3, with a weak D call TRBD2 (7 bases). There are 18 residues in the CDR3. Trimming pared 6 bases from V and 3 bases from J, leaving 24 bases between. CDR1 ENHRY and CDR2 SYGVKD come from the germline V gene. For the CDR3, the DNA is TGTGCCATCAGAAAGGAGGGGGGGCCCTTCGACGTCTACAATGAGCAGTTCTTC. It yields the protein CAIRKEGGPFDVYNEQFF.

This clone appeared a few times. This chain links TRBV19 with TRBJ2-1; 8 nucleotides match TRBD2. The V and J ends lost 8 bases and 5 bases, in that order; junction bases with no gene match: 17. Germline assignment: CDR1 LNHDA and CDR2 SQIVND (reference sequence). CDR3 length: 17 amino acids. CDR3 amino acids: CASRKGSGNLLDNEQFF. The CDR3, as DNA: TGTGCCAGTCGAAAGGGTAGCGGGAACCTACTTGACAATGAGCAGTTCTTC.

The rearrangement links TRBV6-4 to TRBJ2-1, with 7 bases aligning to TRBD2. CDR1 is MRHNA, CDR2 SNTAGT, per germline. This CDR3 comprises 15 residues. J gave up 4 bases and V 2 bases, and 5 bases lay outside the gene matches. The CDR3 DNA is TGTGCCAGCAGTGACGGTAGCGGGCCATACAATGAGCAGTTCTTC. This translates into CASSDGSGPYNEQFF.

The V call is TRBV7-8, the J call TRBJ1-2; D is possibly TRBD1 (6 bases). CDR3 size: 15 residues. Germline loops: CDR1 SGHVS, CDR2 FQNEAQ. The V gene lost 5 bases and the J gene lost 8 bases, with 21 bases spanning the gap. Here the CDR3 reads CASSPGQPHTGGYTF. In nucleotides, the CDR3 is TGTGCCAGCAGCCCCGGACAGCCTCACACCGGAGGCTACACCTTC.

J is TRBJ1-4 and V is TRBV7-2; 8 bases agree with TRBD1. The germline CDR1 and CDR2 sequences are SGHTA and FQGNSA. Trimming took 5 bases from V and 13 from J; bases not matched to a gene: 12. The CDR3 length is 14 residues. The CDR3 region is CASSPSQGASTLFF. The CDR3 region has the DNA TGTGCCAGCAGCCCCAGCCAGGGGGCGTCGACACTGTTTTTT.

The V gene is TRBV18, the J gene TRBJ1-5, with D unresolved. This CDR3 has 17 amino acids. The V end was cut by 2 bases, the J end by 0 bases, with 14 bases between. Looked up from germline, CDR1 is KGHSH and CDR2 is LQKENI. CDR3 sequence (DNA): TGTGCCAGCTCACCAAGTTCCCACCTAATTAGCAATCAGCCCCAGCATTTT. Translation gives CASSPSSHLISNQPQHF. The full variable domain, in which reference TRBV18 and TRBJ1-5 provide the parts outside the CDR3, is NAGVMQNPRHLVRRRGQEARLRCSPMKGHSHVYWYRQLPEEGLKFMVYLQKENIIDESGMPKERFSAEFPKEGPSILRIQQVVRGDSAAYFCASSPSSHLISNQPQHFGDGTRLSIL.

This chain joins TRBV15 and TRBJ2-7, with D unresolved. V lost 3 bases and J 0 bases, leaving 6 bases between the germline ends. The CDR3 runs 13 residues. Germline V lookup: CDR1 LNHNV, CDR2 YYDKDF (reference sequence). The CDR3 is CATSRGTSYEQYF. The CDR3 coding sequence is TGTGCCACCAGCAGGGGCACCTCCTACGAGCAGTACTTC.

The rearrangement links TRBV15 to TRBJ1-2; TRBD1 aligns across 7 bases. This CDR3 is built from 15 residues. Looked up from germline, CDR1 is LNHNV and CDR2 is YYDKDF (reference sequence). V was clipped by 0 bases and J by 4 bases; unmatched bases: 5. Written as DNA, the CDR3 is TGTGCCACCAGCAGAGACCGACAGGGTACCTATGGCTACACCTTC. Translation: CATSRDRQGTYGYTF.

The gene calls are TRBV27 and TRBJ2-1; maybe TRBD2 (5 bases). V was cut by 5 bases and J by 8 bases, with 16 bases left in between. There are 14 residues in the CDR3. Germline values: CDR1 MNHEY, CDR2 SMNVEV (reference sequence). The CDR3 DNA reads as TGTGCCAGCAGTCCCCGGAGGCCCGAGGATGAGCAGTTCTTC. It yields the protein CASSPRRPEDEQFF.

This rearrangement joins TRBV6-5 to TRBJ2-7; TRBD2 aligns across 7 bases. This CDR3 is built from 14 residues. Looked up from germline, CDR1 is MNHEY and CDR2 is SVGAGI. J gave up 5 bases and V 0 bases, and 4 bases lay outside the gene matches. In nucleotides, the CDR3 is TGTGCCAGCAGTTACTCGCGGGGGTTCGACGAGCAGTACTTC. The encoded protein is CASSYSRGFDEQYF.

The J gene is TRBJ2-2, the V gene TRBV2; TRBD1 matches 7 bases. The V gene's germline CDR1 is SNHLY and CDR2 FYNNEI. V dropped 2 bases and J dropped 5; count of bases not matched to a gene: 8. The CDR3 is made up of 16 amino acids. As DNA, the CDR3 is TGTGCCAGCAGTGAAACCCCAGGGGGTCTGACCGGGGAGCTGTTTTTT. Amino acids: CASSETPGGLTGELFF.

The V gene is TRBV29-1, the J gene TRBJ1-1; D is unresolved. The ends were cut back, 7 bases at V and 0 bases at J, with 12 bases in the middle. Looked up from germline, CDR1 is SQVTM and CDR2 is ANQGSEA. The CDR3 loop spans 13 amino acids. The chain's CDR3 is CSARRAVNTEAFF. The CDR3 DNA sequence: TGCAGCGCCCGGAGGGCGGTGAACACTGAAGCTTTCTTT.

This clone was counted only a few times. The J gene is TRBJ1-1, the V gene TRBV18, with D possibly being TRBD1 (5 bases). With 0 bases removed from V and 0 bases from J, the gap between germline ends came to 8 bases. The CDR3 runs 15 residues. In germline, CDR1 is KGHSH, CDR2 LQKENI. Here the CDR3 reads CASSPPETVNTEAFF. The CDR3 DNA is TGTGCCAGCTCACCACCTGAGACAGTGAACACTGAAGCTTTCTTT.

This clone was seen a handful of times. V gene TRBV7-3 combines with J gene TRBJ2-3; D possibly corresponds to TRBD1 (6 bases). Germline values: CDR1 SGHTA, CDR2 FQGTGA. There are 16 residues in the CDR3. Trimming pared 5 bases from V and 3 bases from J, leaving 18 bases between. As DNA, the CDR3 is TGTGCCAGCAGCCCAGGGGCTAGCAGTGTGACAGATACGCAGTATTTT. It specifies CASSPGASSVTDTQYF.

CDR3: CASSPGGTGSHEQYF. CDR3 DNA sequence: TGTGCCAGCAGCCCAGGTGGGACAGGGTCCCACGAGCAGTACTTC. V and J are TRBV11-1 and TRBJ2-7, with 9 bases fitting TRBD1. V dropped 5 bases and J dropped 5; count of bases not matched to a gene: 10. This CDR3 region has 15 residues. Looked up from germline, CDR1 is SGHAT and CDR2 is FQDESV (reference sequence).

The genes are TRBV7-2 and TRBJ2-7, with 16 bases fitting TRBD2. The trim removed 0 bases at V and 1 base at J, leaving 12 bases unmatched. The CDR3 sequence is 21 residues long. Germline-derived CDR1 and CDR2 are SGHTA and FQGNSA. The DNA for the CDR3 is TGTGCCAGCAGCTTAGCCCCAGGGACTAGCGGGAGGGCCTTGGGTTCCTACGAGCAGTACTTC. Protein product: CASSLAPGTSGRALGSYEQYF.

The V call is TRBV10-3, the J call TRBJ2-5, with no clear D. This CDR3 is built from 14 residues. The ends were cut back, 4 bases at V and 5 bases at J, with 14 bases in the middle. Germline V CDR1 and CDR2: ENHRY, SYGVKD. CDR3 loop: CAISARGGWETQYF. DNA for the CDR3: TGTGCCATCAGTGCCCGCGGTGGCTGGGAGACCCAGTACTTC.

The chain couples TRBV13 to TRBJ2-2, with 11 bases aligning to TRBD2. This CDR3 is 19 amino acids long. V shed 4 bases, J shed 3 bases, and the junction held 13 bases outside the gene matches. Germline V gene lookup returns CDR1 PRHDT and CDR2 FYEKMQ (reference sequence). CDR3 residues: CASSSTLRLAGGHTGELFF. The CDR3 nucleotides read TGTGCCAGCAGCTCAACCTTACGGTTAGCGGGAGGGCACACCGGGGAGCTGTTTTTT.

This chain uses TRBV5-1 with TRBJ1-3, with TRBD1 as a possible D gene (5 bases). CDR3 length: 15 amino acids. Germline CDR1 SGHRS, CDR2 YFSETQ. V gave up 4 bases and J gave up 4 bases, with 15 bases separating them. DNA for the CDR3: TGCGCCAGCAGCCCAGAAGGGGTGAGGGGAAACACCATATATTTT. Amino acids: CASSPEGVRGNTIYF. Supplemented by reference TRBV5-1 and TRBJ1-3, the full variable domain reads KAGVTQTPRYLIKTRGQQVTLSCSPISGHRSVSWYQQTPGQGLQFLFEYFSETQRNKGNFPGRFSGRQFSNSRSEMNVSTLELGDSALYLCASSPEGVRGNTIYFGEGSWLTVV.

J is TRBJ1-2 and V is TRBV4-1, with 10 positions matching TRBD1. The trim removed 0 bases at V and 8 bases at J, leaving 9 bases unmatched. Germline assignment: CDR1 MGHRA and CDR2 YSYEKL. The CDR3 length is 16 residues. The CDR3 DNA reads as TGCGCCAGCAGCCAAGATGGGGACAGGGGCCCCTTCGGCTACACCTTC. Translated: CASSQDGDRGPFGYTF.

The chain has TRBV5-4 and TRBJ1-1, with D perhaps TRBD1 (5 bases). The germline V gene has CDR1 SGHNT and CDR2 YYREEE (reference sequence). CDR3 length: 15 residues. V lost 4 bases and J 8 bases, leaving 21 bases between the germline ends. CDR3 sequence reads: CASSRGSGTQKEAFF. CDR3 coding DNA: TGTGCCAGCAGCCGGGGGTCCGGGACGCAAAAGGAAGCTTTCTTT.

The chain uses TRBV7-6 and TRBJ2-7, with TRBD1 identical over 10 bases. This CDR3 has 16 residues. From germline, CDR1 is SGHVS and CDR2 FNYEAQ. V shed 3 bases, J shed 7 bases, and the junction held 12 bases outside the gene matches. The DNA for the CDR3 is TGTGCCAGCAGCTTCTCCCTGGGGACAGGGGATGGGGAGCAGTACTTC. It is translated as CASSFSLGTGDGEQYF.

Only a few counts were recorded for this clone. The chain combines TRBV30 with TRBJ2-5, with D possibly being TRBD1 (7 bases). Trimming removed 0 bases at V and 5 bases at J, with 13 bases between. Germline V lookup: CDR1 GTSNPN, CDR2 SVGIG (reference sequence). This CDR3 contains 14 residues. DNA for the CDR3: TGTGCCTGGAGTGTAGGGGGCACTAGCGAGACCCAGTACTTC. This encodes CAWSVGGTSETQYF. Complete variable domain (other parts from reference TRBV30 and TRBJ2-5): SQTIHQWPATLVQPVGSPLSLECTVEGTSNPNLYWYRQAAGRGLQLLFYSVGIGQISSEVPQNLSASRPQDRQFILSSKKLLLSDSGFYLCAWSVGGTSETQYFGPGTRLLVL.

The chain carries TRBV5-1 and TRBJ2-2; TRBD1 aligns across 8 bases. J lost 6 bases, V lost 4 bases, and 5 bases had no gene match. The CDR3 has 14 residues. CDR1 SGHRS and CDR2 YFSETQ come from the germline V gene. DNA for the CDR3: TGCGCCAGCAGCCTACGGACAGGGCCCGGGGAGCTGTTTTTT. It codes for CASSLRTGPGELFF.

V and J are TRBV6-5 and TRBJ1-2; 7 bases fit TRBD1. V shed 6 bases and J 4 bases; nucleotides not matched to a gene: 5. The CDR3 sequence is 13 residues long. Looked up from germline, CDR1 is MNHEY and CDR2 is SVGAGI. The CDR3, as DNA: TGTGCCAGCAGGAGGACAGGTCTCTATGGCTACACCTTC. This translates into CASRRTGLYGYTF.

The chain joins TRBV4-1 to TRBJ1-2; TRBD1 is a possible D gene (6 bases). CDR1 and CDR2 from the germline V gene are MGHRA and YSYEKL. Trimming stripped 2 bases from V and 4 bases from J, with 17 bases between. The CDR3 contains 16 residues. The CDR3 nucleotides read TGCGCCAGCAGCCAATCAGGGGCAGGGGACCTCTATGGCTACACCTTC. Protein sequence: CASSQSGAGDLYGYTF.

This sequence joins TRBV7-9 and TRBJ2-7, with TRBD1 matching over 8 bases. Germline CDR1 SEHNR, CDR2 FQNEAQ (reference sequence). This CDR3 is 14 amino acids long. The trim removed 5 bases at V and 5 bases at J, leaving 8 bases unmatched. The CDR3 protein is CASSPRTGRDEQYF. The CDR3 DNA is TGTGCCAGCAGCCCTCGGACAGGGCGCGACGAGCAGTACTTC. Supplemented by reference TRBV7-9 and TRBJ2-7, the full variable domain reads DTGVSQNPRHKITKRGQNVTFRCDPISEHNRLYWYRQTLGQGPEFLTYFQNEAQLEKSRLLSDRFSAERPKGSFSTLEIQRTEQGDSAMYLCASSPRTGRDEQYFGPGTRLTVT.